This is a list of T cell receptor beta chains from one sample in a study of CD8 T cells in ankylosing spondylitis. MiXCR, run by TCRdb on the 5' RACE reads, gives a single entry per CDR3 protein. The sample holds some 180,000 distinct CDR3 sequences, about 18% seen once. Sequencing was done on a sample of blood, either unsorted or a sorted T cell fraction (not recorded which). Receptor source: a male donor aged 10-29 years with ankylosing spondylitis or in good health (not recorded which). CDR3s include the opening cysteine and the closing phenylalanine or tryptophan.

TRBJ2-6 TRBV2 CASSRSGANVLTF
TRBJ2-1 TRBV7-2 CASSLAWAGEDEQFF
TRBJ2-7 TRBV4-3 CASSQDIGLATEISYEQYF
TRBJ2-1 TRBV20-1 CSAPRTGGRPNEQFF
TRBJ1-2 TRBV12-3/TRBV12-4 CASSSPGGQGDGYTF
TRBJ2-1 TRBV5-1 CASSLGGGPHNEQFF
TRBJ1-1 TRBV6-2/TRBV6-3 CASSSPQGAAMNTEAFF
TRBJ2-1 TRBV5-1 CASSFQQGNNEQFF
TRBJ2-3 TRBV14 CASSQTSGRAEDTQYF
TRBJ1-2 TRBV7-9 CASSQFDRGKHGYTF
TRBJ2-3 TRBV20-1 CSAPEIGTQYF
TRBJ2-7 TRBV29-1 CSVFSGTGHEQYF
TRBJ2-1 TRBV5-1 CASSTPPGQGPHEQFF
TRBJ1-5 TRBV20-1 CSAGSGTMKQPQHF
TRBJ1-5 TRBV3-1 CASSIRGNNQPQHF
TRBJ1-1 TRBV12-3/TRBV12-4 CASSPVGLNTEAFF
TRBJ2-7 TRBV7-2 CASSSSGPSRSYEQYF
TRBJ2-3 TRBV28 CASRERSSRGTDTQYF
TRBJ2-1 TRBV20-1 CSARDGTSGLYNEQFF
TRBJ2-7 TRBV5-5 CASSLRSSGLATQPTYEQYF
TRBJ1-5 TRBV12-3/TRBV12-4 CATSRDTPNQPQHF
TRBJ2-1 TRBV5-5 CASSLSGTSSYNEQFF
TRBJ1-1 TRBV7-6 CASSLDPGRQSTEAFF
TRBJ2-5 TRBV6-1 CASRASGRTRGQETQYF
TRBJ2-5 TRBV5-1 CASSGQRLRRETQYF
TRBJ1-1 TRBV12-3/TRBV12-4 CASSLGTGISEAFF
TRBJ2-3 TRBV11-2 CASSNAGQSTTDTQYF
TRBJ2-3 TRBV12-3/TRBV12-4 CASTLLTGPTDTQYF
TRBJ2-1 TRBV12-3/TRBV12-4 CASRRTGWTSGRYEQFF
TRBJ2-7 TRBV10-3 CAISESGNEVYEQYF
TRBJ2-5 TRBV11-2 CASSSTGLAGFETQYF
TRBJ2-7 TRBV7-2 CASSPGGREQYF
TRBJ2-7 TRBV20-1 CSASAGTAFYEQYF
TRBJ2-7 TRBV20-1 CSATLSAGYEQYF
TRBJ2-1 TRBV20-1 CSAQPKRESPYNEQFF
TRBJ2-2 TRBV19 CASSMGPGTKGGELFF
TRBJ1-5 TRBV6-5 CASSRDDSNQPQHF
TRBJ2-6 TRBV7-8 CASSNLLREQLSGANVLTF
TRBJ2-2 TRBV6-6 CASSYSIGGDGELFF
TRBJ1-6 TRBV12-3/TRBV12-4 CASSSGSSYNSPLHF
TRBJ2-1 TRBV11-2 CASSTSMGQAGLEQFF
TRBJ2-1 TRBV7-9 CASSPGSISYNEQFF
TRBJ2-7 TRBV12-3/TRBV12-4 CASSLAADSYWEQYF